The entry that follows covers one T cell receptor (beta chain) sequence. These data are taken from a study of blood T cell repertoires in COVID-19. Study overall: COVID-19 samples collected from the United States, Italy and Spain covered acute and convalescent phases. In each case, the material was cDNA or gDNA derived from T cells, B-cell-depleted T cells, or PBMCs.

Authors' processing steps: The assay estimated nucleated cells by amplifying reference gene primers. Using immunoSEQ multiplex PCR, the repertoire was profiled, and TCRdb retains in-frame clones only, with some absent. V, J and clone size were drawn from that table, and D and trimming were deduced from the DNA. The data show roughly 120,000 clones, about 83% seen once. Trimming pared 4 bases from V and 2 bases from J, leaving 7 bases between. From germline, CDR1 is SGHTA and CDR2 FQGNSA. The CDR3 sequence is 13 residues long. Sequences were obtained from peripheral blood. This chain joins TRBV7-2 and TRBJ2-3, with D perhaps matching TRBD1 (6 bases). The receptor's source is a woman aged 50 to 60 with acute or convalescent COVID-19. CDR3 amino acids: CASSWGPTDTQYF. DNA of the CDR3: TGTGCCAGCAGCTGGGGGCCCACAGATACGCAGTATTTT.